Presented here are 14 T cell receptor beta chains from one specimen sequenced in a study of cytotoxic CD8 clonotypes in ibrutinib-treated CLL. Using immunoSEQ multiplex PCR, the repertoire was profiled, and TCRdb retains in-frame clones only, with some absent. The sample gives 150,000 or so clones, about 88% of which show up once; more than 2.5% is in the top ten. This specimen was PBMCs, taken at disease progression, from a patient treated with ibrutinib. These receptors were collected from a human donor with chronic lymphocytic leukemia.

V and J are TRBV5-1 and TRBJ2-3; unclear D gene. There are 15 residues in the CDR3. Germline lookup yields CDR1 SGHRS and CDR2 YFSETQ. V shed 6 bases and J shed 0 bases, with 14 bases lying between them. DNA of the CDR3: TGCGCCAGCACCCCATACGTGGACAGCACAGATACGCAGTATTTT. Translating it yields CASTPYVDSTDTQYF. The complete variable domain, with remaining parts taken from reference TRBV5-1 and TRBJ2-3, reads KAGVTQTPRYLIKTRGQQVTLSCSPISGHRSVSWYQQTPGQGLQFLFEYFSETQRNKGNFPGRFSGRQFSNSRSEMNVSTLELGDSALYLCASTPYVDSTDTQYFGPGTRLTVL.

The chain has TRBV5-4 and TRBJ2-2, with 7 positions matching TRBD2. V shed 4 bases, J shed 7 bases, and the junction held 10 bases outside the gene matches. Germline values: CDR1 SGHNT, CDR2 YYREEE (reference sequence). This CDR3 is 15 amino acids long. The CDR3 protein is CASSIPTSSNGELFF. Written as DNA, the CDR3 is TGTGCCAGCAGCATACCGACTAGCTCCAACGGGGAGCTGTTTTTT.

This sequence joins TRBV28 and TRBJ1-2; TRBD1 is a possible D gene (5 bases). CDR1 and CDR2 (germline): MDHEN, SYDVKM. Trimming pared 10 bases from V and 6 bases from J, leaving 24 bases between. The length of the CDR3 is 15 residues. The CDR3 sequence: CATRTRLGVFNGYTF. The CDR3 DNA reads as TGTGCCACCAGAACTCGCTTGGGGGTATTTAATGGCTACACCTTC.

In DNA form, the CDR3 reads TGTGCCAGCAGCTTAGTCGTGAACACTGAAGCTTTCTTT. This gives the protein CASSLVVNTEAFF. The chain recombines TRBV7-2 with TRBJ1-1; D gene ambiguous. The CDR3 is 13 residues long. Trimming left V 1 base short and J 0 bases short, with 3 bases between. The germline gives CDR1 SGHTA, CDR2 FQGNSA.

The gene calls are TRBV9 and TRBJ2-7; D might be TRBD1 (6 bases). V gave up 3 bases and J gave up 6 bases, with 19 bases separating them. CDR3 length: 15 residues. In germline, CDR1 is SGDLS, CDR2 YYNGEE. DNA of the CDR3: TGTGCCAGCAGCGCCCGGGACACAGGGTATGGCGAGCAGTACTTC. This sequence encodes CASSARDTGYGEQYF.

The CDR3 reads CASSTLASEQYF. The CDR3 coding sequence is TGTGCCAGTAGTACCCTAGCTTCCGAGCAGTACTTC. V is TRBV19 and J is TRBJ2-7, with D perhaps TRBD2 (5 bases). CDR3 size: 12 residues. CDR1 and CDR2 (germline): LNHDA, SQIVND (reference sequence). V lost 4 bases and J 6 bases, leaving 10 bases between the germline ends.

This clone is a singleton in its sample. The chain carries TRBV7-6 and TRBJ2-3; TRBD1 aligns across 10 bases. There are 16 residues in the CDR3. Germline loops: CDR1 SGHVS, CDR2 FNYEAQ. Trimming cost V 2 bases and J 4 bases; bases outside gene matches: 6. The CDR3 loop reads CASSLTGTGVSDTQYF. The DNA of the CDR3 is TGTGCCAGCAGCTTAACGGGGACAGGGGTCTCAGATACGCAGTATTTT.

This chain uses TRBV7-2 with TRBJ1-1; 12 nucleotides match TRBD1. The CDR3 has 15 amino acids. In germline, CDR1 is SGHTA, CDR2 FQGNSA. The junction had 12 bases not matched to a gene; V was cut back by 6 bases and J by 10 bases. Written as DNA, the CDR3 is TGTGCCAGCAGGGGGACAGGGGGCTCCATTGGTGGAGCTTTCTTT. It specifies CASRGTGGSIGGAFF.

The chain employs TRBV6-1 and TRBJ2-7, with a tentative D call TRBD1 (5 bases). The CDR3 is 15 residues long. The V gene lost 7 bases and the J gene lost 3 bases, with 19 bases spanning the gap. Looked up from germline, CDR1 is MNHNS and CDR2 is SASEGT. CDR3 sequence reads: CASKQDQGDFYEQYF. CDR3 DNA sequence: TGTGCCAGCAAGCAGGACCAGGGTGACTTCTACGAGCAGTACTTC.

The CDR3 DNA follows: TGTGCCAGCCGGGACGGTGGCACAGATACGCAGTATTTT. As protein: CASRDGGTDTQYF. The V gene is TRBV14, the J gene TRBJ2-3; possibly TRBD1 or TRBD2 for D (5 bases each). Trimming stripped 8 bases from V and 1 base from J, with 10 bases between. The CDR3 runs 13 residues. Per the germline V gene, CDR1 is SGHDN and CDR2 is FVKESK.

The chain employs TRBV30 and TRBJ1-1; D uncertain. The germline V gene encodes CDR1 GTSNPN and CDR2 SVGIG (reference sequence). The CDR3 is made up of 13 amino acids. Trimming took 3 bases from V and 3 from J, leaving 11 bases between them. CDR3 sequence: CAWRARLDTEAFF. DNA for the CDR3: TGTGCCTGGAGAGCTAGGTTAGACACTGAAGCTTTCTTT.

Comment on this clone: The same CDR3 arises from other DNA sequences in this sample as well. The chain joins TRBV6-5 to TRBJ1-2; 9 nucleotides align to TRBD1. Unmatched junction bases numbered 1, after V lost 5 bases and J lost 6 bases. The CDR3 extends over 12 amino acids. Germline V gives CDR1 MNHEY, CDR2 SVGAGI. The CDR3 coding sequence is TGTGCCAGCAGTAGGACAGGGGATGGCTACACCTTC. Translation: CASSRTGDGYTF.

The chain employs TRBV7-6 and TRBJ2-7, with 10 bases that match TRBD2. The length of the CDR3 is 16 residues. V was pared by 3 bases and J by 6 bases, with 11 bases of the junction left unmatched. Germline V gene sequence: CDR1 SGHVS, CDR2 FNYEAQ. This chain's CDR3 is CASSFQPGLAMGEQYF. The CDR3 DNA sequence: TGTGCCAGCAGCTTTCAGCCGGGACTAGCGATGGGCGAGCAGTACTTC.

The chain recombines TRBV27 with TRBJ2-3, with 7 bases that match TRBD2. V lost 5 bases, J lost 1 base, and 12 bases stayed unmatched. The CDR3 runs to 17 residues. From germline, CDR1 is MNHEY and CDR2 SMNVEV (reference sequence). The CDR3 DNA is TGTGCCAGCAGTACCCGCCGCCTAGCGGATGGCACAGATACGCAGTATTTT. This encodes CASSTRRLADGTDTQYF.